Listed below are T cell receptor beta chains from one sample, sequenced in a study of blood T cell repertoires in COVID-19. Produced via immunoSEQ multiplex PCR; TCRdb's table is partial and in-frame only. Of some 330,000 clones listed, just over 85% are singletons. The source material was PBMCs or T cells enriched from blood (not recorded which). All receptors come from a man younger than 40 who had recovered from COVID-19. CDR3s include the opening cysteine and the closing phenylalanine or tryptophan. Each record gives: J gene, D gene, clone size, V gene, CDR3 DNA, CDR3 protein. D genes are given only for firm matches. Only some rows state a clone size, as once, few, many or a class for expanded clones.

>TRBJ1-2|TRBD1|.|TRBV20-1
TGCAGTGCTGGCACAGGGGATGGCTACACCTTC
CSAGTGDGYTF
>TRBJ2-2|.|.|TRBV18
TGTGCCAGCTCACCTTTGGGCAACAGGGAGCTGTTTTTT
CASSPLGNRELFF
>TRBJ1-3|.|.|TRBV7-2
TGTGCCAGCAGCTTATATGACCAACCCCGCGGGGGTGGGAAAAGCACCATATATTTT
CASSLYDQPRGGGKSTIYF
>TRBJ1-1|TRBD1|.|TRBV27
TGTGCCAGCAGTGTAACAGGGGGCGCATTTGAAGCTTTCTTT
CASSVTGGAFEAFF
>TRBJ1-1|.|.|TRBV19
TGTGCCAGTAGTATGGGGGGGAACACTGAAGCTTTCTTT
CASSMGGNTEAFF
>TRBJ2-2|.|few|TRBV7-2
TGTGCCAGCAGCTTAGCTAGCGGAGTGAACACCGGGGAGCTGTTTTTT
CASSLASGVNTGELFF
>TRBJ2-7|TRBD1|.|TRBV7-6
TGTGCCAGCAGCTCCCGTGGGGGACAGGCCTACGAGCAGTACTTC
CASSSRGGQAYEQYF
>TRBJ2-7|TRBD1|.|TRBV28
TGTGCCAGCAGTTTGGACAGGGTGGGGACTCGCGAGCAGTACTTC
CASSLDRVGTREQYF
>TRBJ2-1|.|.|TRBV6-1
TGTGCCAGCAGTGTTTCAATTCCCGGCCTCGGGTACAATGAGCAGTTCTTC
CASSVSIPGLGYNEQFF
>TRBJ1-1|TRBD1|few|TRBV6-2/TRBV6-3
TGTGCCAGCAGTGATCCGACAGGGGGCCACACTGAAGCTTTCTTT
CASSDPTGGHTEAFF
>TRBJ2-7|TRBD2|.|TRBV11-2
TGTGCCAGCAGCTTAAAGACGGCATGGACTAGCGGGATCTACGAGCAGTACTTC
CASSLKTAWTSGIYEQYF
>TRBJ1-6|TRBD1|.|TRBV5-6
TGTGCCAGCAGCTTAGCCGGGACAGGGAATTCACCCCTCCACTTT
CASSLAGTGNSPLHF
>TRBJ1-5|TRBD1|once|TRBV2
TGTGCCAGCAGTGGGACAGGGGGCCGTCAGCCCCAGCATTTT
CASSGTGGRQPQHF
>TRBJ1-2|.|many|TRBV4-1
TGCGCCAGCAGCCCGGGAAACGGAGCTAACTATGGCTACACCTTC
CASSPGNGANYGYTF
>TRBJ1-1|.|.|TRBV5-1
TGCGCCAGCAGCTTCGAGGGGAACACTGAAGCTTTCTTT
CASSFEGNTEAFF
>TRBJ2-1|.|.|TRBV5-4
TGTGCCAGCAGCTTGGCCCTCGCCTACAATGAGCAGTTCTTC
CASSLALAYNEQFF
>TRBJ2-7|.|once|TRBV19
TGTGCCAGTAGACAGACCGGGACAAAAAACTACGAGCAGTACTTC
CASRQTGTKNYEQYF
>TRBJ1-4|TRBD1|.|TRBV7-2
TGTGCCAGCAGCTCATCAGGGGGAGGTGAAAAACTGTTTTTT
CASSSSGGGEKLFF
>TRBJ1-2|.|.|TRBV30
TGTGCCTGGAGTGTAGGGGGTGGCTACACCTTC
CAWSVGGGYTF
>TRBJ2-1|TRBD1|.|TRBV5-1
TGCGCCAGCAGCCCGATTACAGGGGCGCGCAATGAGCAGTTCTTC
CASSPITGARNEQFF
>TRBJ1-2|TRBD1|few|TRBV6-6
TGTGCCAGCAGTTACGACGACAGGGCCTCGGGCTACACCTTC
CASSYDDRASGYTF
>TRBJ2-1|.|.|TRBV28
TGTGCCAGCAGACTTGACAGGTCCTACAATGAGCAGTTCTTC
CASRLDRSYNEQFF
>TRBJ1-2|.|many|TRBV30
TGTGCCTGGAGTGGAGGGTTATATGGCTACACCTTC
CAWSGGLYGYTF
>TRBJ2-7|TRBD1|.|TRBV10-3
TGTGCCACCCGGGACAGGTCCTACGAGCAGTACTTC
CATRDRSYEQYF
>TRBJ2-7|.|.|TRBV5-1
TGCGCCAGCAGCTTTTCAGTCAGGGACTACGAGCAGTACTTC
CASSFSVRDYEQYF
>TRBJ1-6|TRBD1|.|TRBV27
TGTGCCAGCAGTCCCGGGACAGGGAGGTCACCCCTCCACTTT
CASSPGTGRSPLHF
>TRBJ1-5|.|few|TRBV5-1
TGCGCCAGCAGCTTGGACACGGGTCAGCCCCAGCATTTT
CASSLDTGQPQHF
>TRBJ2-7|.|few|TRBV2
TGTGCCAGCAAACGGGGGGCAAGCTACGAGCAGTACTTC
CASKRGASYEQYF
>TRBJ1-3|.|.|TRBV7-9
TGTGCCAGCAGCTTAGCAGGGAGCTCTGGAAACACCATATATTTT
CASSLAGSSGNTIYF
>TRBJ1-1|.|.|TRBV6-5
TGTGCCAGCAGCCTAGGACAGAGGGGGAACACTGAAGCTTTCTTT
CASSLGQRGNTEAFF
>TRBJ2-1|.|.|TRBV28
TGTGCCAGCAGTTTACCAGGGTCTCGCCTAACCTACAATGAGCAGTTCTTC
CASSLPGSRLTYNEQFF
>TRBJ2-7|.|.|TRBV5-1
TGCGCCAGCAGCCCTACCGGGACTTTTAGCTACGAGCAGTACTTC
CASSPTGTFSYEQYF
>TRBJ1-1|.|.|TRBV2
TGTGCCAGCAGTGAGTTGAGGGTATCTACGAGCACTGAAGCTTTCTTT
CASSELRVSTSTEAFF
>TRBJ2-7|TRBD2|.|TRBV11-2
TGTGCCAGCAGCTTCGAAGCGGGGGGCTCCTACGAGCAGTACTTC
CASSFEAGGSYEQYF
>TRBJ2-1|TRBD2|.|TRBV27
TGTGCCAGCAGGGGCGGGAGGGCTTCCAATGAGCAGTTCTTC
CASRGGRASNEQFF
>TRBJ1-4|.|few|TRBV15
TGTGCCACCAGCACACAGTTTAATGAAAAACTGTTTTTT
CATSTQFNEKLFF
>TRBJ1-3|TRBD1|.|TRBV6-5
TGTGCCAGCGTCAGGACAGGGTTCGGAAACACCATATATTTT
CASVRTGFGNTIYF
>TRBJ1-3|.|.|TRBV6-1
TGTGCCAGCAGTGAAGTTCTGGGGCCCGGAAACACCATATATTTT
CASSEVLGPGNTIYF
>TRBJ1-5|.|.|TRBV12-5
TGTGCTAGTGGTGCCCCCTCGGCCCAGCATTTT
CASGAPSAQHF
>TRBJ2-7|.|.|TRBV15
TGTGCCACCAGCAGAGATGCGGGGGCTACCTACGAGCAGTACTTC
CATSRDAGATYEQYF
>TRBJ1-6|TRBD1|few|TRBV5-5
TGTGCCAGCAGCTTCAGTAAGGGACAGGCGTATAATTCACCCCTCCACTTT
CASSFSKGQAYNSPLHF
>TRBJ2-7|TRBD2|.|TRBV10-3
TGTGCCATCAGTGACCCGGGACTAGCGGATTACGAGCAGTACTTC
CAISDPGLADYEQYF
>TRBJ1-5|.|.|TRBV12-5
TGTGCTAGTGGCCCCCCCCCGGGAGAAGGTAGCAATCAGCCCCAGCATTTT
CASGPPPGEGSNQPQHF
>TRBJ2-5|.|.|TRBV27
TGTGCCAGCAGTTTGACAGGGAGGCAAGAGACCCAGTACTTC
CASSLTGRQETQYF
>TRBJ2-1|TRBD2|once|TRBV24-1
TGTGCCACCAGTGACCACCAGTCCAGCGGGAGGGAGGCCTACAATGAGCAGTTCTTC
CATSDHQSSGREAYNEQFF
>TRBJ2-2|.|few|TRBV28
TGTGCCAGCAGTTTGGCCCAAACCACCGGGGAGCTGTTTTTT
CASSLAQTTGELFF